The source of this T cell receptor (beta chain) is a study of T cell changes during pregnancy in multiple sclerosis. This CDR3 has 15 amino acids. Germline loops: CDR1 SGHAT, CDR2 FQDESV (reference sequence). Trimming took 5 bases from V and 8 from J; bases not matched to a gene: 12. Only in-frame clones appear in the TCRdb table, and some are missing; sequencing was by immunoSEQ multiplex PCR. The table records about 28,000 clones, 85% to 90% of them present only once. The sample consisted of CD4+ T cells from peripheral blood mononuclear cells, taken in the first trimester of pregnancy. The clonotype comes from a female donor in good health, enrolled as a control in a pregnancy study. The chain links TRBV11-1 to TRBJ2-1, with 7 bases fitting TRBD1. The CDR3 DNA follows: TGTGCCAGCAGCCCAGCGACAGGGCACGGCCATGAGCAGTTCTTC. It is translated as CASSPATGHGHEQFF.